This TCR beta chain was recovered during a study of blood T cell repertoires in COVID-19. Overall study: Both acute and convalescent COVID-19 samples were obtained from the United States, Italy and Spain.

The CDR3 totals 16 residues. CDR1 and CDR2 (germline): SGHDN, FVKESK. The germline V and J ends were trimmed by 0 bases and 3 bases, with 15 bases remaining between them. Measured with immunoSEQ multiplex PCR; TCRdb has only the in-frame clones, and not every one. Among over 200,000 clones listed, around 90% were seen once. Seattle-derived patients entered the study during active infection and were followed longitudinally. The chain combines TRBV14 with TRBJ2-7, with D perhaps TRBD2 (6 bases). This clonotype was obtained from a man aged 60 to 75 with COVID-19, enrolled during active disease. Sequencing input: peripheral blood. This chain's CDR3 is CASSQDFGGASYEQYF. DNA of the CDR3: TGTGCCAGCAGCCAAGACTTCGGCGGGGCCAGCTACGAGCAGTACTTC.